This T cell receptor beta chain was identified during a study of T cells after yellow fever vaccination. Study conclusions and caveats: Once the booster was given, most primary-vaccination clones reappeared, at approximately 97% for CD4 and 85% to 90% for CD8.

Looked up from germline, CDR1 is SGDLS and CDR2 is YYNGEE. The CDR3 contains 17 residues. V shed 2 bases and J 0 bases; nucleotides not matched to a gene: 7. TCRdb re-analysed the 5' RACE reads in MiXCR, keeping a single row per CDR3 protein. The sample lists about 320,000 distinct CDR3 sequences, around 13% seen once, with roughly 3% in the top ten. This clonotype was counted a few times. The antigen remains undetermined. This chain links TRBV9 with TRBJ2-3; 9 nucleotides match TRBD2. This specimen was CD4+ T cells sorted from PBMCs, taken 15 days after the yellow fever booster vaccination. This TCR came from a man between 18 and 35 years old who received the YFV17D yellow fever vaccine. The DNA for the CDR3 is TGTGCCAGCAGCGTTTTGCGGGGGGGCAGAAGCACAGATACGCAGTATTTT. Amino acids: CASSVLRGGRSTDTQYF.